This TCR beta chain derives from a study of glioma-infiltrating T cells. Looked up from germline, CDR1 is KGHSH and CDR2 is LQKENI. V shed 1 base and J shed 0 bases, with 15 bases lying between them. CDR3 length: 17 residues. This clonotype was seen repeatedly, ten times or more. The iRepertoire nested amplicon-rescue multiplex PCR amplified TCR alpha and beta CDR3s from RNA. One-step reverse transcription and amplification started from roughly 100-400 ng of tissue mRNA or PBMC total RNA. TCRdb analysed the multiplex PCR reads with MiXCR anew, one entry per CDR3 protein. The table records some 85,000 distinct CDR3 sequences, 20% to 25% of them present only once.

The sample was glioma tissue, nonneoplastic brain tissue, or PBMCs (not recorded which). The origin of this receptor is a human donor with low-grade glioma or glioblastoma, undergoing nonglioma brain surgery, or in good health (not recorded which). V and J are TRBV18 and TRBJ1-2; D gene ambiguous. CDR3 DNA: TGTGCCAGCTCACCACAAAAAATGTTGTGGACTAACTATGGCTACACCTTC. Amino acid sequence: CASSPQKMLWTNYGYTF.